This TCR beta chain was observed in a study of cytomegalovirus exposure and HLA in healthy donors. Notes on the study in general: A missense variant in DCLRE1C was later tied to TCR beta V- and J-gene trimming. In an earlier analysis, about 87% or about 30%: the productive usage of most TCR beta V segments. Indistinguishable V segments such as TRBV6-2 and TRBV6-3 were excluded. TCR beta sequences reportedly predicted most subjects' HLA-A and HLA-B alleles accurately.

With regard to this clone: The antigen is undetermined.

V shed 6 bases, J shed 5 bases, and the junction held 11 bases outside the gene matches. The V gene's germline CDR1 is MNHEY and CDR2 SMNVEV (reference sequence). CDR3 length: 15 residues. Amplification used 60 Vbeta primers and 13 Jbeta primers. TCRdb keeps only in-frame clones here, not all; method: immunoSEQ multiplex PCR. The repertoire holds roughly 160,000 clones, with approximately 80% as singletons. Sequencing input: PBMCs. The rearrangement joins TRBV27 to TRBJ2-7, with 9 positions matching TRBD1. This sequence originates from a man aged 45-60 years in good health and CMV-seropositive. The CDR3 region is CASSPAGTGSHEQYF. The DNA for the CDR3 is TGTGCCAGCAGCCCGGCCGGGACAGGGTCCCACGAGCAGTACTTC.